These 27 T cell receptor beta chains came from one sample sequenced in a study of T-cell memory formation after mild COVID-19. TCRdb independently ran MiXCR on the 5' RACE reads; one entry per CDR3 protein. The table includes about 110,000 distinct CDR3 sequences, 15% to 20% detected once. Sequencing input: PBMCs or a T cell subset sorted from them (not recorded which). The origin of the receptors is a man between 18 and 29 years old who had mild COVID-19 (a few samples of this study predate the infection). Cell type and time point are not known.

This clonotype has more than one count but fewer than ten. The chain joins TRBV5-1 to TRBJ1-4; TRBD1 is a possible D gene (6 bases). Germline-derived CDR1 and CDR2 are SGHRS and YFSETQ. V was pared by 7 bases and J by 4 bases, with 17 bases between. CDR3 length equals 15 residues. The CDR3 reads CASGAQGTFNEKLFF. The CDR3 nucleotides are TGCGCCAGCGGAGCCCAGGGGACTTTTAATGAAAAACTGTTTTTT.

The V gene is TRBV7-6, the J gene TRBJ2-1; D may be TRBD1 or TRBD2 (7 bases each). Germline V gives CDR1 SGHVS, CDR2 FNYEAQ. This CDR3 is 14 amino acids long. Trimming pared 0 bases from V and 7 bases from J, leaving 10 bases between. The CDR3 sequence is CASSLARGGNEQFF. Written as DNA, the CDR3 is TGTGCCAGCAGCTTAGCCAGGGGGGGGAATGAGCAGTTCTTC.

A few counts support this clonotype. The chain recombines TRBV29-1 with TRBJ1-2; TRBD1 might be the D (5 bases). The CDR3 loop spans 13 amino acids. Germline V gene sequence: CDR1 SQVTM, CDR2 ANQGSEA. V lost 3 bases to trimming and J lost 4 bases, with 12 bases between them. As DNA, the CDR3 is TGCAGCGTTGAGGAGGGGATTGGCTATGGCTACACCTTC. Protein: CSVEEGIGYGYTF.

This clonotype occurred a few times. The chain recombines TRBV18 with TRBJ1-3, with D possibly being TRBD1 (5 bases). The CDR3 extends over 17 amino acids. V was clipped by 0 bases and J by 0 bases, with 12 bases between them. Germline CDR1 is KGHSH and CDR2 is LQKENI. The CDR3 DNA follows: TGTGCCAGCTCACCACCGTTAAGGGGCTACTCTGGAAACACCATATATTTT. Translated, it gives CASSPPLRGYSGNTIYF.

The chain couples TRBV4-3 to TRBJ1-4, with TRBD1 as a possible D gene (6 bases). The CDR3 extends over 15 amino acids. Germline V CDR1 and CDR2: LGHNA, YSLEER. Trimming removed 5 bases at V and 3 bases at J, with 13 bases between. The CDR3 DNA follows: TGCGCCAGCAGCTCGGCAGGGGCAGCTAATGAAAAACTGTTTTTT. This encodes CASSSAGAANEKLFF.

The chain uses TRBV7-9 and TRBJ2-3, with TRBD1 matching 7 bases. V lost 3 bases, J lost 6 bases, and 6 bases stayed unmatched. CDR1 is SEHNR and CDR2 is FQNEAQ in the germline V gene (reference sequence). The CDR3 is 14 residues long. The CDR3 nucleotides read TGTGCCAGCAGCTTCGGACAGGAGGTGGATACGCAGTATTTT. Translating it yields CASSFGQEVDTQYF.

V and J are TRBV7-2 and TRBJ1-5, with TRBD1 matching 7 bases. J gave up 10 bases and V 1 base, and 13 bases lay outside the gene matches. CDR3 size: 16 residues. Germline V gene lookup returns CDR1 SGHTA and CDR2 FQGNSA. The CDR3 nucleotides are TGTGCCAGCAGCTTAGTCGCAGGGGGGGGATCGAGTCCCCAGCATTTT. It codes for CASSLVAGGGSSPQHF.

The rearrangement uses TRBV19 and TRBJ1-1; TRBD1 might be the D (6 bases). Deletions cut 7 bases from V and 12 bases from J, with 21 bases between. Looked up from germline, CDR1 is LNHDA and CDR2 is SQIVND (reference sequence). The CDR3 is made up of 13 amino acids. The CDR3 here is CASTRRRGLGTFF. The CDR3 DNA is TGTGCCAGTACCCGGAGGAGGGGGTTAGGAACTTTCTTT.

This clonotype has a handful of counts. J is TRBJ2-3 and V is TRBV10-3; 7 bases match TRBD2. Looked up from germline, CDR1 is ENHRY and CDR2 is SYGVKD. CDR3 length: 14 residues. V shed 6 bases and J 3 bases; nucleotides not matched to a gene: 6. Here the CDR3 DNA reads TGTGCCATCAGGACTAGCCTTAGGACAGATACGCAGTATTTT. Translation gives CAIRTSLRTDTQYF.

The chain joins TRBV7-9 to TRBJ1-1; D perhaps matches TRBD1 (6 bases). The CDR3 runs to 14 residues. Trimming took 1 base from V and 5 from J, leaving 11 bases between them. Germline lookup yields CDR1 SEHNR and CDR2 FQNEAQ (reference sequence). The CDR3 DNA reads TGTGCCAGCAGCTTAGTTAGGGGGACAACTGAAGCTTTCTTT. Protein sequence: CASSLVRGTTEAFF.

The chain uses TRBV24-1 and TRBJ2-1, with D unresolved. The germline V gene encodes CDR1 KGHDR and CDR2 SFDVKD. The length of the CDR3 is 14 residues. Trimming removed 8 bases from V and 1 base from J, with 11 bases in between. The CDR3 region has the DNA TGTGCCACCATCTCATACGATTCCTACAATGAGCAGTTCTTC. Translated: CATISYDSYNEQFF.

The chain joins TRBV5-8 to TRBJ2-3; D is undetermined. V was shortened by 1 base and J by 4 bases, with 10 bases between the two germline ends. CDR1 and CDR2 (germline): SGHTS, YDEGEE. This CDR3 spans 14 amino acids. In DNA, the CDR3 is TGTGCCAGCAGCTTGTCGTCAAGGGCAGATACGCAGTATTTT. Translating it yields CASSLSSRADTQYF.

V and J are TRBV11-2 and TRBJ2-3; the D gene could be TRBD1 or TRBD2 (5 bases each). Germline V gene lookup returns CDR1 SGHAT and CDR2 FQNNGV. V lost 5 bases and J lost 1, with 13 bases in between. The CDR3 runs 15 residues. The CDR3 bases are TGTGCCAGCAGCACCCGGGACGGGGGCACAGATACGCAGTATTTT. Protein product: CASSTRDGGTDTQYF.

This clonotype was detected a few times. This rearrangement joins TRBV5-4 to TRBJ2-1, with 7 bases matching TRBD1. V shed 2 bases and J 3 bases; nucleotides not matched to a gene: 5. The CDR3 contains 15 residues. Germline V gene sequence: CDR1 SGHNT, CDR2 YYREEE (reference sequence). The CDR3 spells CASSLRQGVYNEQFF. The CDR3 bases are TGTGCCAGCAGCTTAAGGCAGGGGGTCTACAATGAGCAGTTCTTC. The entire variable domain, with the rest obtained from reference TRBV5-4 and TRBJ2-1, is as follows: ETGVTQSPTHLIKTRGQQVTLRCSSQSGHNTVSWYQQALGQGPQFIFQYYREEENGRGNFPPRFSGLQFPNYSSELNVNALELDDSALYLCASSLRQGVYNEQFFGPGTRLTVL.

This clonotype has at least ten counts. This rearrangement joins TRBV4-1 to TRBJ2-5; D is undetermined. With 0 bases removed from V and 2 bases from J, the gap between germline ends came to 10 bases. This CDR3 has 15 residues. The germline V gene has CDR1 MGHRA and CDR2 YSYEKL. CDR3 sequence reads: CASSQEYSGQETQYF. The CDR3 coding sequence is TGCGCCAGCAGCCAAGAATATTCCGGACAAGAGACCCAGTACTTC.

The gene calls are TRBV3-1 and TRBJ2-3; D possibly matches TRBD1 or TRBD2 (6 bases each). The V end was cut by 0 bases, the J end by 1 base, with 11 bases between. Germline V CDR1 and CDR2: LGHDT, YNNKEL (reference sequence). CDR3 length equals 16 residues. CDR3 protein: CASSQDGGGGTDTQYF. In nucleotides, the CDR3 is TGTGCCAGCAGCCAAGATGGGGGCGGGGGCACAGATACGCAGTATTTT.

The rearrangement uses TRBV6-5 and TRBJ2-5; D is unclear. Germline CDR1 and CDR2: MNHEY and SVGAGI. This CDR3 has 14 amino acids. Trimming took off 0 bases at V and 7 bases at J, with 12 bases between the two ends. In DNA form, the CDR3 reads TGTGCCAGCAGTTACTCCGACGCCGCCGGGACCCAGTACTTC. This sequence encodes CASSYSDAAGTQYF.

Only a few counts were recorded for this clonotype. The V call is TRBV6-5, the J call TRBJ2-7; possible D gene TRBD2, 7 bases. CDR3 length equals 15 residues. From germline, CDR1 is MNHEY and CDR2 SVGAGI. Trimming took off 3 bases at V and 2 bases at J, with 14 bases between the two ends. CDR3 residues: CASSYEAGATYEQYF. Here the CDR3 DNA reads TGTGCCAGCAGTTATGAGGCGGGGGCTACCTACGAGCAGTACTTC.

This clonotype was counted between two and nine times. CDR3 sequence (DNA): TGTGCCAGCAGCCCAAGTGCAGGGCTAAACATTCAGTACTTC. It encodes CASSPSAGLNIQYF. The V and J genes are TRBV14 and TRBJ2-4, with TRBD1 as a possible D gene (5 bases). Germline values: CDR1 SGHDN, CDR2 FVKESK. The CDR3 length is 14 residues. Trimming removed 4 bases at V and 6 bases at J, with 13 bases between. The entire variable domain, with the rest obtained from reference TRBV14 and TRBJ2-4, is as follows: EAGVTQFPSHSVIEKGQTVTLRCDPISGHDNLYWYRRVMGKEIKFLLHFVKESKQDESGMPNNRFLAERTGGTYSTLKVQPAELEDSGVYFCASSPSAGLNIQYFGAGTRLSVL.

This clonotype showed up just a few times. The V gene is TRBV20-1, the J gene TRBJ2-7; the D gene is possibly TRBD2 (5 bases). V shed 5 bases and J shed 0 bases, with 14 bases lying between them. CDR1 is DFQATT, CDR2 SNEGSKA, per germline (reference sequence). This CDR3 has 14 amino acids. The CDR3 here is CSASRTPSSYEQYF. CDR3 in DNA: TGCAGTGCTTCCCGGACTCCTAGCTCCTACGAGCAGTACTTC.

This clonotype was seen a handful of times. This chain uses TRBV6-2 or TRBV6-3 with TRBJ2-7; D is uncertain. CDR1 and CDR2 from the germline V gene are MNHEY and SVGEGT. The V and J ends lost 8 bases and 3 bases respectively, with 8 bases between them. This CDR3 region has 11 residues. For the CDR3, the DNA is TGTGCCAGCGGGATGGGCTACGAGCAGTACTTC. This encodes CASGMGYEQYF.

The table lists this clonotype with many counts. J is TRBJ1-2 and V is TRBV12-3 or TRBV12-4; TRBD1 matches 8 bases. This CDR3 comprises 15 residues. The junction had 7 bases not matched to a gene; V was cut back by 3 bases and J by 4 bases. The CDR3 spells CASSFLDRVVYGYTF. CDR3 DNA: TGTGCCAGCAGTTTTTTGGACAGGGTCGTCTATGGCTACACCTTC.

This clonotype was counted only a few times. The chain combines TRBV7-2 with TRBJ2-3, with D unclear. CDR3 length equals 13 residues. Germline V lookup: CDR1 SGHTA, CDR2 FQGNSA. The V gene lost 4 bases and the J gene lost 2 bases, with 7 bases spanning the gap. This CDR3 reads CASSSSYTDTQYF. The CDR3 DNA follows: TGTGCCAGCAGCTCCTCTTACACAGATACGCAGTATTTT.

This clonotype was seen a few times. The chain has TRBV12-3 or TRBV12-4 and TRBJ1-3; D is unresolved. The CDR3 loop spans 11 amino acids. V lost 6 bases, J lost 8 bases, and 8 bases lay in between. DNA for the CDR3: TGTGCCAGCAGCCCGACCTACACCATATATTTT. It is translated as CASSPTYTIYF.

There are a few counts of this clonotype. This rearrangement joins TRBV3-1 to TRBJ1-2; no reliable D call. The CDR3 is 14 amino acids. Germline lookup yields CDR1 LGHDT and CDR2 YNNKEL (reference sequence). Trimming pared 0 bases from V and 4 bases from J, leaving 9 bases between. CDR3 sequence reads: CASSQESRGYGYTF. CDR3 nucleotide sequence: TGTGCCAGCAGCCAAGAATCCCGGGGCTATGGCTACACCTTC.

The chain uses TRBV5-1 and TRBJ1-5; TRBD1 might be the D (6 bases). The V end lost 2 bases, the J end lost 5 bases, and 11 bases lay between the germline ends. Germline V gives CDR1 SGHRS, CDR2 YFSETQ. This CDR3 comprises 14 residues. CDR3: CASSFGGQDQPQHF. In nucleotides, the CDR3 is TGCGCCAGCAGCTTTGGGGGGCAGGATCAGCCCCAGCATTTT.

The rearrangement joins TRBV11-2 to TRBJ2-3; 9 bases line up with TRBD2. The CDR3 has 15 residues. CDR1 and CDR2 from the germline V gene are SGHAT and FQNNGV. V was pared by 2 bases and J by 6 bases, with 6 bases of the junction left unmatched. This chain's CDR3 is CASSLFSGGRDTQYF. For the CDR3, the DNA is TGTGCCAGCAGCTTATTCAGCGGGGGGCGGGATACGCAGTATTTT.